This TCR beta chain comes out of a study of T cell changes during pregnancy in multiple sclerosis. TCRdb keeps only in-frame clones here, not all; method: immunoSEQ multiplex PCR. Seen here are 35,000 to 40,000 clones, roughly 90% observed once, and the top ten hold approximately 5%. The origin of this receptor is a female donor with multiple sclerosis, enrolled in a pregnancy study. The sample was CD8+ T cells from peripheral blood mononuclear cells, taken in the third trimester of pregnancy.

The CDR3 reads CASSVTGEDGYTF. CDR3 in DNA: TGTGCCAGCAGCGTTACGGGGGAGGATGGCTACACCTTC. The V and J genes are TRBV7-9 and TRBJ1-2; D might be TRBD1 (5 bases). The CDR3 runs to 13 residues. V was clipped by 5 bases and J by 6 bases, with 13 bases between them. The germline V gene has CDR1 SEHNR and CDR2 FQNEAQ (reference sequence).